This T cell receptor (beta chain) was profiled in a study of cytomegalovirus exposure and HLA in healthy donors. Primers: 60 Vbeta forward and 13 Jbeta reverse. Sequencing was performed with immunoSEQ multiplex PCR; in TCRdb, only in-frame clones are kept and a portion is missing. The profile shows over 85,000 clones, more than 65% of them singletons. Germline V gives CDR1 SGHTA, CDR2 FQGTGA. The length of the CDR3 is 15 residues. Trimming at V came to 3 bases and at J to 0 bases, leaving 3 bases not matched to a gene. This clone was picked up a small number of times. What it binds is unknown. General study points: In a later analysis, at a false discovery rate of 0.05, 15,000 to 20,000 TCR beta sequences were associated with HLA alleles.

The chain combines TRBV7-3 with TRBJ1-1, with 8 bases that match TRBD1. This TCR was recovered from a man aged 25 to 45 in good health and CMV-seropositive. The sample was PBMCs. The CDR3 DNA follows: TGTGCCAGCAGCTTTACAGGGGGGATGAACACTGAAGCTTTCTTT. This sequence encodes CASSFTGGMNTEAFF.